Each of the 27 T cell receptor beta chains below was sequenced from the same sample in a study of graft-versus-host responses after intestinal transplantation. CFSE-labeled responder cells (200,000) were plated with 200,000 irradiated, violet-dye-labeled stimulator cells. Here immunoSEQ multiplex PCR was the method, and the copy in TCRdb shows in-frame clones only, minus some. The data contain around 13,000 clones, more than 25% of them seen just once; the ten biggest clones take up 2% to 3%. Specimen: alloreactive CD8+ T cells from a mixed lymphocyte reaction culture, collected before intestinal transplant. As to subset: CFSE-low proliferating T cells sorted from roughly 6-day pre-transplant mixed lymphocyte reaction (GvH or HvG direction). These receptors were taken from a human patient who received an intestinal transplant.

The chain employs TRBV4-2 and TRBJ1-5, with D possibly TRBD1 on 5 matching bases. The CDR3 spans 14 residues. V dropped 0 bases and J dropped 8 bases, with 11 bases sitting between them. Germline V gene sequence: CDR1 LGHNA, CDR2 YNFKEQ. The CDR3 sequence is CASSQEVGVKPQHF. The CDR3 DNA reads TGTGCCAGCAGCCAAGAGGTAGGGGTTAAGCCCCAGCATTTT.

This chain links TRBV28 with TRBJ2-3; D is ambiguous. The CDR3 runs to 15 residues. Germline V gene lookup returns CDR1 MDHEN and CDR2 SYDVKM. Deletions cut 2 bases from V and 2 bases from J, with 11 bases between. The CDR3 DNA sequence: TGTGCCAGCAGTTTAGACTCTCCTACCACAGATACGCAGTATTTT. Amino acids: CASSLDSPTTDTQYF.

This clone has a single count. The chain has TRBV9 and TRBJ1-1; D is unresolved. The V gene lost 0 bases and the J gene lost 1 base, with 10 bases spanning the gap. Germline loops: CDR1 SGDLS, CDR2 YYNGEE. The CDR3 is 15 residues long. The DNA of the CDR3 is TGTGCCAGCAGCGTAGAAGGCAGCGGGAACACTGAAGCTTTCTTT. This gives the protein CASSVEGSGNTEAFF.

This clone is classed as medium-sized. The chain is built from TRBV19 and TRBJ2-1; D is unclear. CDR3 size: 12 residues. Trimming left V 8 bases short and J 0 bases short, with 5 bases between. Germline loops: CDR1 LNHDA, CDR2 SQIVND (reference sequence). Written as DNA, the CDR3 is TGTGCCAGTGGGGACTCCTACAATGAGCAGTTCTTC. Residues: CASGDSYNEQFF.

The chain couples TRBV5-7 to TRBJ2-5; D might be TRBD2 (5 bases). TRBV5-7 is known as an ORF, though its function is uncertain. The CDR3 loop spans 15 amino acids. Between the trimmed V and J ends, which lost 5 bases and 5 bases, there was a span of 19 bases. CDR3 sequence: CASSPDVHPGETQYF. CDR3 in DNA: TGTGCCAGCAGTCCTGATGTTCACCCGGGGGAGACCCAGTACTTC.

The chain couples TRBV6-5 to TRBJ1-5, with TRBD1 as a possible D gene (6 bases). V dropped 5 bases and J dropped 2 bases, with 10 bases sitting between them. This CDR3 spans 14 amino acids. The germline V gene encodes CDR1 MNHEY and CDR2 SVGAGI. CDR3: CASSTGLGNQPQHF. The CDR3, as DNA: TGTGCCAGCAGTACAGGGTTGGGCAATCAGCCCCAGCATTTT.

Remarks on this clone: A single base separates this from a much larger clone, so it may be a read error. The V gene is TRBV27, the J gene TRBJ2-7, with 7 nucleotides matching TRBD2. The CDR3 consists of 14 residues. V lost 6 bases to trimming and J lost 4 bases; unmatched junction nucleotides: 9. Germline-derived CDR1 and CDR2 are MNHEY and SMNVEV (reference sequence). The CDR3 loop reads CASRWGEGSYEQYF. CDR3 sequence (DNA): TGTGCCAGCAGGTGGGGGGAGGGTTCGTACGAGCAGTACTTC.

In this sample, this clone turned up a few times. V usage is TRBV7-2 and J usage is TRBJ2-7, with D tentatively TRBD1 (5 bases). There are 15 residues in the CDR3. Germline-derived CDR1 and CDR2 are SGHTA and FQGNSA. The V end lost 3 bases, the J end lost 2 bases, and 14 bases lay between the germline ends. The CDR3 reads CASSFFWLTAYEQYF. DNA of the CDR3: TGTGCCAGCAGCTTCTTTTGGCTGACAGCCTACGAGCAGTACTTC.

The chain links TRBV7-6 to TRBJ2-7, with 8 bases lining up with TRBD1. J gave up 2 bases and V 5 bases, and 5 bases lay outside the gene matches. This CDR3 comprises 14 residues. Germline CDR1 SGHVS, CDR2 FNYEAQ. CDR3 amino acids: CASSQRTGTYEQYF. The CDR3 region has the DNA TGTGCCAGCAGCCAAAGGACAGGGACCTACGAGCAGTACTTC.

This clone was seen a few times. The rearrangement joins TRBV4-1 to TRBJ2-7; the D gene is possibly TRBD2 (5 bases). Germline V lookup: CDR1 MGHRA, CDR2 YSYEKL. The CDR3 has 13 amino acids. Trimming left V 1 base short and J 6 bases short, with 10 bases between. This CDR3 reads CASSQGTFAEQYF. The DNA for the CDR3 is TGCGCCAGCAGCCAAGGGACTTTCGCCGAGCAGTACTTC.

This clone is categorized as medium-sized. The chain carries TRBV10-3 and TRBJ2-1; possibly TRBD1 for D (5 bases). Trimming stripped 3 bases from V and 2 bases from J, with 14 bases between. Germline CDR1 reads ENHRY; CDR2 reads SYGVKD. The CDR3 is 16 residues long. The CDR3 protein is CAISEVDTAAYNEQFF. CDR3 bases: TGTGCCATCAGTGAAGTGGACACCGCCGCCTACAATGAGCAGTTCTTC.

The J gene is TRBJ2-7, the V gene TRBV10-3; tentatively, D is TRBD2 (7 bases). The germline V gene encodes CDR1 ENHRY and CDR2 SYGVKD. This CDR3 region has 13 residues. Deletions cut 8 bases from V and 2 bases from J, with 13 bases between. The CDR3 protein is CAIGGALPYEQYF. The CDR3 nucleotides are TGTGCCATCGGGGGGGCTCTTCCCTACGAGCAGTACTTC.

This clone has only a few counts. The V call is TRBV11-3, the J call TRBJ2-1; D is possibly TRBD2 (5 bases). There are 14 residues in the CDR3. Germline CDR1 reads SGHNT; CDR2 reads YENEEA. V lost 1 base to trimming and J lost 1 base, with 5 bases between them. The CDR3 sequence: CASSLGGSYNEQFF. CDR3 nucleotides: TGTGCCAGCAGCTTAGGAGGGTCCTACAATGAGCAGTTCTTC.

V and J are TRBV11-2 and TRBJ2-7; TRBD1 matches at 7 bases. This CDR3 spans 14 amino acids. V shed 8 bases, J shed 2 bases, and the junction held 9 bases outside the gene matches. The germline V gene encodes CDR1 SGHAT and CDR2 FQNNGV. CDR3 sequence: CASGTDTLPYEQYF. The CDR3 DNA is TGTGCCAGCGGGACAGACACCCTTCCCTACGAGCAGTACTTC.

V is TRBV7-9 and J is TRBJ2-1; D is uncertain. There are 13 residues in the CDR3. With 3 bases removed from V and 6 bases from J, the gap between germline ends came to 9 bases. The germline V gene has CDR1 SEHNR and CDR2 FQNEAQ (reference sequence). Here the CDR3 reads CASSFRLGNEQFF. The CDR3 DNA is TGTGCCAGCAGCTTCCGTCTAGGCAATGAGCAGTTCTTC.

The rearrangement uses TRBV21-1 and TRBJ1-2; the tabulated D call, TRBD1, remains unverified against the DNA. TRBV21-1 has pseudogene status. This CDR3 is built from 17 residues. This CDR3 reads CASSKGPQGAQGYGYTF. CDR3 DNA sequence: TGTGCCAGCAGCAAGGGTCCGCAGGGGGCCCAGGGCTATGGCTACACCTTC.

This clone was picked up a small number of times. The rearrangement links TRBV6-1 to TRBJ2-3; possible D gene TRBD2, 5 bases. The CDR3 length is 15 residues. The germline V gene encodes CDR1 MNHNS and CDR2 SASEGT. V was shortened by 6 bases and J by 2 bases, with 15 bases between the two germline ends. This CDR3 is CASSQGLADTDTQYF. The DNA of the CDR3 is TGTGCCAGCAGCCAAGGGCTAGCCGACACAGATACGCAGTATTTT.

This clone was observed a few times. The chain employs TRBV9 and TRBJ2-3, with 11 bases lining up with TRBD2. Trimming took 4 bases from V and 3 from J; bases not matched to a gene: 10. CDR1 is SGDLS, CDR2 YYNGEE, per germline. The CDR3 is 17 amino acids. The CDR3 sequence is CASSPEVSGGATDTQYF. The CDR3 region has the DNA TGTGCCAGCAGCCCAGAGGTTAGCGGGGGGGCGACAGATACGCAGTATTTT.

CDR3 DNA sequence: TGTGCCAGCAGCCAACAGGGGGCTCTAGGCTATGGCTACACCTTC. Translating it yields CASSQQGALGYGYTF. The chain is built from TRBV9 and TRBJ1-2; 9 bases align to TRBD1. This CDR3 is 15 amino acids long. V lost 4 bases and J lost 4; bases outside the gene matches: 8. Germline V gives CDR1 SGDLS, CDR2 YYNGEE.

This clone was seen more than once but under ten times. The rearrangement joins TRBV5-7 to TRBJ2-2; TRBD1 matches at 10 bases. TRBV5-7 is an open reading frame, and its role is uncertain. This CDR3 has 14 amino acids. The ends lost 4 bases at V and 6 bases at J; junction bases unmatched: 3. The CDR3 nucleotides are TGTGCCAGCAGCGGGGACAGGGGTCCCGGGGAGCTGTTTTTT. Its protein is CASSGDRGPGELFF.

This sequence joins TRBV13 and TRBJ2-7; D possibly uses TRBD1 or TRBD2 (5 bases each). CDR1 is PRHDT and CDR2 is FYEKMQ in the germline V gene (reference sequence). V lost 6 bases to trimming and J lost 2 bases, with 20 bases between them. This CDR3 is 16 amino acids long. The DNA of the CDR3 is TGTGCCAGCAGTTCCCGGGACCCCCGCCTAACCTACGAGCAGTACTTC. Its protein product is CASSSRDPRLTYEQYF.

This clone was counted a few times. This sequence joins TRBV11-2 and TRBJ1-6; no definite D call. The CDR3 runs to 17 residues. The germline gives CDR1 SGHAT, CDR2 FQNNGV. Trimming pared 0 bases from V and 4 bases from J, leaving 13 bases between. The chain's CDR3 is CASSLDINREYNSPLHF. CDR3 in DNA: TGTGCCAGCAGCTTAGATATCAACCGAGAGTATAATTCACCCCTCCACTTT.

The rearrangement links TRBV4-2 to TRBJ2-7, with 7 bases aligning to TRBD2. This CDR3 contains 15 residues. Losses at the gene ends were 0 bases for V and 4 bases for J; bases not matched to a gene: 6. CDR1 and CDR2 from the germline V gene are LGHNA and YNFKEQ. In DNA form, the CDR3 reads TGTGCCAGCAGCCAAGATGGGGATAGCGGGTACGAGCAGTACTTC. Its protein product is CASSQDGDSGYEQYF.

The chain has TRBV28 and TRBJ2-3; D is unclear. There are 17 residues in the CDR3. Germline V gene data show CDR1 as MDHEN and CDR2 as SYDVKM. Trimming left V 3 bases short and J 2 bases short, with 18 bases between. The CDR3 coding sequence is TGTGCCAGCAGTTTTTTCGGCACGAGCTACTACACAGATACGCAGTATTTT. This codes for CASSFFGTSYYTDTQYF.

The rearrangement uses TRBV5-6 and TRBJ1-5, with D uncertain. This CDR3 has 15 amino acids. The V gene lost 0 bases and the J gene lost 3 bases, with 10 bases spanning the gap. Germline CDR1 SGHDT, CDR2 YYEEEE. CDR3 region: CASSLGTNVNQPQHF. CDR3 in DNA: TGTGCCAGCAGCTTGGGGACGAATGTCAATCAGCCCCAGCATTTT.

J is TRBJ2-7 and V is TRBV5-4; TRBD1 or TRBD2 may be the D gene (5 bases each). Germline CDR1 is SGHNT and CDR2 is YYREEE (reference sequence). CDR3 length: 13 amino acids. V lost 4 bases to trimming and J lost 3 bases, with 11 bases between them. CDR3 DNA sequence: TGTGCCAGCAGCCATTGGGACCTCTACGAGCAGTACTTC. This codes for CASSHWDLYEQYF.

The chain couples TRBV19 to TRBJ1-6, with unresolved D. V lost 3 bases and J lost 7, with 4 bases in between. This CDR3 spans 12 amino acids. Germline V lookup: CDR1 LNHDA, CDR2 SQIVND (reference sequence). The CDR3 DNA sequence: TGTGCCAGTAGTATCGGGAATTCACCCCTCCACTTT. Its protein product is CASSIGNSPLHF.